The source of this TCR beta chain is a study of blood T cell repertoires in COVID-19. Germline-derived CDR1 and CDR2 are LNHDA and SQIVND (reference sequence). V trimming: 6 bases; J trimming: 5 bases; junction bases outside the gene matches: 17. CDR3 length: 18 amino acids. This clone was recorded only once. Sequencing was performed with immunoSEQ multiplex PCR; in TCRdb, only in-frame clones are kept and a portion is missing. Among 300,000 to 400,000 clones listed, over 70% were seen once. The sequencing input was peripheral blood. The TCR originated in a woman between 45 and 60 years old with COVID-19, enrolled during active disease. This chain joins TRBV19 and TRBJ2-2; 8 nucleotides align to TRBD2. This chain's CDR3 is CASRSNSGNRKGTGELFF. In DNA form, the CDR3 reads TGTGCCAGTAGGAGCAATAGCGGGAATCGGAAGGGGACCGGGGAGCTGTTTTTT. Full variable domain (remainder filled in from reference TRBV19 and TRBJ2-2): DGGITQSPKYLFRKEGQNVTLSCEQNLNHDAMYWYRQDPGQGLRLIYYSQIVNDFQKGDIAEGYSVSREKKESFPLTVTSAQKNPTAFYLCASRSNSGNRKGTGELFFGEGSRLTVL.